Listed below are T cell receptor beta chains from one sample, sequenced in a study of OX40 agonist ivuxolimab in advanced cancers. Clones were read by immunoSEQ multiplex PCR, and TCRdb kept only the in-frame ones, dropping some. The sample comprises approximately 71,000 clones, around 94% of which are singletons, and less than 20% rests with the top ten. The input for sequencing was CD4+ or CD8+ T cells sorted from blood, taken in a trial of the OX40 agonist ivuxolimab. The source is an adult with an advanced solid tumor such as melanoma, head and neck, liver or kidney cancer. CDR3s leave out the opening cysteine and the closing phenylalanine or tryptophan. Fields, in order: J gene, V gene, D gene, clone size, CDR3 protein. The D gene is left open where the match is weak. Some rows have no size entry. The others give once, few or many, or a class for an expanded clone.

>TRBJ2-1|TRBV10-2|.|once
ASSGTNFNEQF
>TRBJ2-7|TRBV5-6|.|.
ASSYPARTYEQY
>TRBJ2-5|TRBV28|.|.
ASSSIAGHLPDQETQY
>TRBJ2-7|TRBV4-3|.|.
ASSQDPGGAGEQY
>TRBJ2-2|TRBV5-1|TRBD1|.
ASSLGQGETGELF
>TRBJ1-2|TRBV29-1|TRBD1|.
SAMGQYGYT
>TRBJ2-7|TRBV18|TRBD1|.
ASSPPVGQGREQY
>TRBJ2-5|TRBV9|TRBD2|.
ASSVAPVPKAGGQETQY
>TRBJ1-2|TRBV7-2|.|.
ASSLGNYYGYT
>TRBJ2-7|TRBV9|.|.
ASSPGTTEQY
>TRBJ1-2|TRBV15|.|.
ATSRDRGPVGSGYT
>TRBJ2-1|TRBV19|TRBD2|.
ASNFGAGGGNEQF
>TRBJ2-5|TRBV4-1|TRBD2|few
ASSPGGLAGKVETQY
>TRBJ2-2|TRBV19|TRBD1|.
ASSKTGSAVGELF
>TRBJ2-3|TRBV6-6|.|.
ASSPDPGVTDTQY
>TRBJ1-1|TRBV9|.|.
ASSATAMNTEAF
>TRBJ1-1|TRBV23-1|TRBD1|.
ASSRQGAEAEAF
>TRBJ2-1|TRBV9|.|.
ASSVDRGGSYNEQF
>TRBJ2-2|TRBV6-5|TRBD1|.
ASSYRTGFTGELF
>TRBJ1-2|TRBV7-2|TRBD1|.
ASSLDDRGLYGYT
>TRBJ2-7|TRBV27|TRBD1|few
ASSPPGTAAYEQY
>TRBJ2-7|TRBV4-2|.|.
ASSPWVLGSYEQY
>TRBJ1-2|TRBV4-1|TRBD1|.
ASTINAGQGADGYT
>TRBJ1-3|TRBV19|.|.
ASSIRFSGNTIY
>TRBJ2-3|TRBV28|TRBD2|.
ASSAIAGKSSDTQY
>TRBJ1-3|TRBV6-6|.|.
ASDRGPPGNTIY
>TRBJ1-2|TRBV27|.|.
ASSFREAPKNYGYT
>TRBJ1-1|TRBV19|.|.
ASSNPIGTEAF
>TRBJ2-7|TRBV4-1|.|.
ASSSSQGTYYEQY
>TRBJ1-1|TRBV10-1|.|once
ASSEGRDTEAF
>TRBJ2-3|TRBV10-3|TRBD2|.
AISESLAGGSDTQY
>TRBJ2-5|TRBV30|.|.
ASAGFEETQY
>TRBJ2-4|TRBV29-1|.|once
SSGGPLGAKNIQY
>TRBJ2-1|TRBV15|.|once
ATSRVWASAYNEQF
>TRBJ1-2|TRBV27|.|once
ASSLSGIYGYT
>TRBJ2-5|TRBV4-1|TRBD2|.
ASSQTIGLAGGEETQY
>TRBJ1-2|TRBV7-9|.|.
ASSPGPGFYGYT
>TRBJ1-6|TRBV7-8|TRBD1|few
ASSPSTGAGSPLH
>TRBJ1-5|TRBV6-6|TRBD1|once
ASSPSGTGYQPQH
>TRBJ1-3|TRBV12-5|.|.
ASGLDRTRGSGNTIY
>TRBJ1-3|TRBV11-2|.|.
ASSDSHGQSSGNTIY
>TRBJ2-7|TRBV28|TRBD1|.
ASSTPILTGAIRAYEQY
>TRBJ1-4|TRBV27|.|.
ASSAGGMGKLF
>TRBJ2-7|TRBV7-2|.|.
ASSAPGRGYEQY
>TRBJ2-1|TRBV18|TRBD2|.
ASSRSSGGAFVNEQF
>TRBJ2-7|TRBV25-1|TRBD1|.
ASSGPPRGLYEQY